The rows below give T cell receptor beta chains drawn from one sample of a study of T cell responses to AZD1222 COVID-19 vaccine. Profiling relied on immunoSEQ multiplex PCR, and the TCRdb table lists in-frame clones only, not all of them. In the table there are about 120,000 clones, roughly nine tenths of which are singletons. The specimen comprised peripheral blood, sampled on day 0 of AZD1222 vaccination. These receptors were collected from an adult in good health. The CDR3 runs from the conserved cysteine through the conserved F or W. D genes are given only for firm matches. For some rows the clone size is stated as once, few or many, or as a class when expanded; others skip it.

v_gene,j_gene,abundance,d_gene,CDR3nt,CDR3aa
TRBV4-1,TRBJ1-1,NA,TRBD1,TGCGCCAGCAGCCAAACTACAGGGGGCACTGAAGCTTTCTTT,CASSQTTGGTEAFF
TRBV5-1,TRBJ2-1,NA,TRBD2,TGCGCCAGCAGCTTGGCTAGCGGGAGCTACAATGAGCAGTTCTTC,CASSLASGSYNEQFF
TRBV4-1,TRBJ1-2,NA,NA,TGCGCCAGCAGCCACCTTCAGGGATACTATGGCTACACCTTC,CASSHLQGYYGYTF
TRBV28,TRBJ2-3,NA,TRBD2,TGTGCCAGCAGCCTAGCGGGGGTTAACACAGATACGCAGTATTTT,CASSLAGVNTDTQYF
TRBV2,TRBJ2-7,NA,NA,TGTGCCAGCAGCTCCAGGAAATCCTACGAGCAGTACTTC,CASSSRKSYEQYF
TRBV3-1/TRBV3-2,TRBJ1-2,NA,NA,TGTGCCAGCAGCTTGGGGCCTGTGGGGGGCTACACCTTC,CASSLGPVGGYTF
TRBV7-9,TRBJ1-1,once,NA,TGTGCCAGCAGCTACACCGGTCGGACTGAAGCTTTCTTT,CASSYTGRTEAFF
TRBV13,TRBJ1-5,NA,NA,TGTGCCAGCAGCTCCCGACAGAGGAATCAGCCCCAGCATTTT,CASSSRQRNQPQHF
TRBV30,TRBJ2-1,NA,NA,TGTGCGGTCGCAGCGGGCCCTTACAATGAGCAGTTCTTC,CAVAAGPYNEQFF
TRBV11-1,TRBJ2-7,NA,TRBD2,TGTGCCAGCAGCTCAGGACTAGTTGGGGTCGAGCAGTACTTC,CASSSGLVGVEQYF
TRBV2,TRBJ2-3,NA,TRBD2,TGTGCCAGCACTACTAGCGGGGGCACAGATACGCAGTATTTT,CASTTSGGTDTQYF
TRBV5-1,TRBJ2-7,NA,TRBD1,TGCGCCAGCAGCCCTAGACAGGGGAATACCTACGAGCAGTACTTC,CASSPRQGNTYEQYF
TRBV27,TRBJ2-7,once,NA,TGTGCCAGCAGTTTTCGACAGATTTACTACGAGCAGTACTTC,CASSFRQIYYEQYF
TRBV19,TRBJ2-7,NA,NA,TGTGCCAGTTCTACGTGGGACTACGAGCAGTACTTC,CASSTWDYEQYF
TRBV28,TRBJ1-1,NA,NA,TGTGCCAGCAGTTTATGGTCGGGCAGCTTGAACACTGAAGCTTTCTTT,CASSLWSGSLNTEAFF
TRBV18,TRBJ1-5,few,NA,TGTGCCAGCTCACCGTCCCCGGTAGCCAATCAGCCCCAGCATTTT,CASSPSPVANQPQHF
TRBV7-2,TRBJ1-3,NA,NA,TGTGCCAGCAGCCCCTACGGGACCGCCGGGGGAAACACCATATATTTT,CASSPYGTAGGNTIYF
TRBV11-1,TRBJ2-3,NA,NA,TGTGCCAGCAGCTTCACCGGAGCAGGCGATACGCAGTATTTT,CASSFTGAGDTQYF
TRBV30,TRBJ1-3,NA,NA,TGTGCCTGGAGGCCCTTGACAGGCTCTGGAAACACCATATATTTT,CAWRPLTGSGNTIYF
TRBV5-1,TRBJ1-2,NA,NA,TGCGCCAGCAGCCCGGACACATCGAGGCCTAACTATGGCTACACCTTC,CASSPDTSRPNYGYTF
TRBV7-2,TRBJ2-7,NA,NA,TGTGCCAGCAGCTCCTATAGGGGCAGCGACGAGCAGTACTTC,CASSSYRGSDEQYF
TRBV6-2/TRBV6-3,TRBJ1-3,NA,TRBD1,TGTGCCAGCAGTCGCCTCCGGGACAGGGAGCGGTCCATATATTTT,CASSRLRDRERSIYF
TRBV27,TRBJ2-3,NA,NA,TGTGCCAGCAGTTCTCCCCCGCCGGACAGAACAGATACGCAGTATTTT,CASSSPPPDRTDTQYF
TRBV12-3/TRBV12-4,TRBJ2-1,NA,TRBD2,TGTGCCAGCAGAACTAGCGGTTACAATGAGCAGTTCTTC,CASRTSGYNEQFF
TRBV6-2/TRBV6-3,TRBJ1-2,NA,NA,TGTGCCAGCAGTTCAGGGAACTATGGCTACACCTTC,CASSSGNYGYTF
TRBV18,TRBJ1-4,NA,NA,TGTGCCAGCTCGAACCGGGGGGCGGATGAAAAACTGTTTTTT,CASSNRGADEKLFF
TRBV5-6,TRBJ1-5,NA,TRBD1,TGTGCCAGCAGCTTCGGACAGGGGTTGAGGTTCAATCAGCCCCAGCATTTT,CASSFGQGLRFNQPQHF
TRBV7-6,TRBJ2-3,NA,TRBD2,TGTGCCAGCAGCAAGGGAACGGGAGGGGTGACAGATACGCAGTATTTT,CASSKGTGGVTDTQYF
TRBV2,TRBJ2-2,NA,TRBD1,TGTGCCACTGGCCCGGGGACAGGCTTTACGAACACCGGGGAGCTGTTTTTT,CATGPGTGFTNTGELFF
TRBV7-9,TRBJ2-1,few,TRBD2,TGTGCCAGCAGCTTAGCACTAGCGGGCGAGTACAATGAGCAGTTCTTC,CASSLALAGEYNEQFF
TRBV3-1/TRBV3-2,TRBJ1-4,once,NA,TGTGCCAGCAGCCAAATGTGGGAAAAACTGTTTTTT,CASSQMWEKLFF
TRBV19,TRBJ1-2,NA,NA,TGTGCCAGTAGTATCAGAGGGGCCGATGGTGGCTACACCTTC,CASSIRGADGGYTF
TRBV19,TRBJ1-5,NA,NA,TGTGCCAGTAGTCTGTATTCCGGACAGACTAATCAGCCCCAGCATTTT,CASSLYSGQTNQPQHF
TRBV5-1,TRBJ2-7,once,TRBD1,TGCGCCAGCAACCCCGCAGACAGGGTCCGAGACGAGCAGTACTTC,CASNPADRVRDEQYF
TRBV28,TRBJ1-1,NA,NA,TGTGCCAGCAGTTTACCCGGCGGGCAAGCTTTCTTT,CASSLPGGQAFF
TRBV7-9,TRBJ2-7,NA,NA,TGTGCCAGCAGGCGGAACCGCGACTACGAGCAGTACTTC,CASRRNRDYEQYF
TRBV18,TRBJ2-6,NA,TRBD2,TGTGCCAGCTCACCATTGGCAGCGGGAGTCCCCCCTGGGGCCAACGTCCTGACTTTC,CASSPLAAGVPPGANVLTF
TRBV6-6,TRBJ1-2,NA,NA,TGTGCCAGCAGTACCCCAGGGGAAGGCTCCTTC,CASSTPGEGSF
TRBV7-6,TRBJ1-4,NA,TRBD1,TGTGCCAGCAGCCCCCGCGTACAGGGGGCCCACGAAAAACTGTTTTTT,CASSPRVQGAHEKLFF
TRBV5-4,TRBJ2-7,NA,NA,TGTGCCAGCAGCCCAGGACAGTTCGAGAGCTCCTACGAGCAGTACTTC,CASSPGQFESSYEQYF
TRBV4-2,TRBJ1-5,NA,NA,TGTGCCAGCAGCCAACGGGGGCAGGCCTCGGTGGGTCAGCCCCAGCATTTT,CASSQRGQASVGQPQHF
TRBV9,TRBJ2-3,NA,NA,TGTGCCAGCAGCGTAGACTCCACTAGCACAGATACGCAGTATTTT,CASSVDSTSTDTQYF
TRBV28,TRBJ1-2,NA,TRBD1,TGTGCCAGCAGTCTCCGGGACAGGGGGCGGTCAGACTATGGCTACACCTTC,CASSLRDRGRSDYGYTF
TRBV24-1,TRBJ2-1,NA,NA,TGTGCCACCAGTGATTTCAAGGGATACGACAATGAGCAGTTCTTC,CATSDFKGYDNEQFF